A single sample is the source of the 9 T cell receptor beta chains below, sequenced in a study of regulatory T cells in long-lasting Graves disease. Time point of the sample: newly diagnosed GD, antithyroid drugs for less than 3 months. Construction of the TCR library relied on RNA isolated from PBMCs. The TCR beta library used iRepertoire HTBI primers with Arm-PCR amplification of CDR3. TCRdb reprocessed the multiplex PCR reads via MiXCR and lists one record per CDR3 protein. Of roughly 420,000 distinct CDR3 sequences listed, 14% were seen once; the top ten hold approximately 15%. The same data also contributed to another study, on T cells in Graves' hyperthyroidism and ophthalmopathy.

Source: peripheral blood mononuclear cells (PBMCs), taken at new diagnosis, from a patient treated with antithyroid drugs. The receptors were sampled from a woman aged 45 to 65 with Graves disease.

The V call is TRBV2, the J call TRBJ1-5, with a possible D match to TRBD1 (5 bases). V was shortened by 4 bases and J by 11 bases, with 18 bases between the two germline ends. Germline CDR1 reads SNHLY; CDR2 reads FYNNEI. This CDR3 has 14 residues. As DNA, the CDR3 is TGTGCCAGCAGTGCGCTAGGTGGGGGAGAGTCCCAGCATTTT. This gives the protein CASSALGGGESQHF.

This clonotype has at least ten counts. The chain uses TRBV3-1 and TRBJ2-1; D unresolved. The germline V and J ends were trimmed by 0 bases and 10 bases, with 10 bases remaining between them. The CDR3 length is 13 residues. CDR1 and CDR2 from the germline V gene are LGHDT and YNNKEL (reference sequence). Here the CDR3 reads CASSQDAVLEQFF. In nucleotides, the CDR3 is TGTGCCAGCAGCCAAGATGCGGTCCTGGAGCAGTTCTTC.

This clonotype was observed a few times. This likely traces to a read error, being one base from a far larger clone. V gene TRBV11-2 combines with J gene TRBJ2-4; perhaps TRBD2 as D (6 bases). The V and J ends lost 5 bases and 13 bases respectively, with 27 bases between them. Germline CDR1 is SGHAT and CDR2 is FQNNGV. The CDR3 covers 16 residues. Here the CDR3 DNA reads TGTGCCAGCAGCCCACGGCTAAGCGGGTCCCACAATGAGCAGTACTTC. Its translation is CASSPRLSGSHNEQYF.

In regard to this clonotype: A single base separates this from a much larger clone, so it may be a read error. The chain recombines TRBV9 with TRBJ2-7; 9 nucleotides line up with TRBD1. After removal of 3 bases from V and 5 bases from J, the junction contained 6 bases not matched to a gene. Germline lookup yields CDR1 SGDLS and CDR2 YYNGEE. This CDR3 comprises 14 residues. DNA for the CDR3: TGTGCCAGCAGCGGCCGGGACAGGGCCCACGAGCAGTACTTC. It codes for CASSGRDRAHEQYF.

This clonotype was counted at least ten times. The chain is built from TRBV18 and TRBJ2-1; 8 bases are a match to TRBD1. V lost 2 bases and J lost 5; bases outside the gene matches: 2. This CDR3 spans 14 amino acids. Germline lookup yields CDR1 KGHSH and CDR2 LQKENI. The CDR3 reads CASSPMDRDNEQFF. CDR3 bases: TGTGCCAGCTCACCAATGGACAGGGACAATGAGCAGTTCTTC.

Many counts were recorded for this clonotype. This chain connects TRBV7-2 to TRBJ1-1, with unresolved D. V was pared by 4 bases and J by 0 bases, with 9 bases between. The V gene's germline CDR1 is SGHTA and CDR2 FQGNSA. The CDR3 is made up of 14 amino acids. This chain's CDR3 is CASSSPNLNTEAFF. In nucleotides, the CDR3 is TGTGCCAGCAGCTCCCCGAACTTGAACACTGAAGCTTTCTTT.

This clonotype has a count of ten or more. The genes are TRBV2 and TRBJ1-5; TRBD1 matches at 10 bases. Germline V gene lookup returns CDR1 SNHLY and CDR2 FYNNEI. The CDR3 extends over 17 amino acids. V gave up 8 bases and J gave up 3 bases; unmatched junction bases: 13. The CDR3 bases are TGTGCCAGCGGGCGACCCCCCGGGACAGGGGTCAATCAGCCCCAGCATTTT. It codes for CASGRPPGTGVNQPQHF.

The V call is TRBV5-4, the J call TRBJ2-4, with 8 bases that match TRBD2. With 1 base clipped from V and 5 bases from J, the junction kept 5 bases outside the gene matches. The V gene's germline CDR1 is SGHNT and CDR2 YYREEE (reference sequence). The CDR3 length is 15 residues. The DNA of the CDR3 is TGTGCCAGCAGCTTGTCCAGCGGGAGTGAAAACATTCAGTACTTC. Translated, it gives CASSLSSGSENIQYF.

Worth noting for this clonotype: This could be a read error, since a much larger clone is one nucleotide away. The CDR3 DNA reads TGTGCCAGCAGTAGCAGGAATTACAATGAGCAGTTCTTC. Protein product: CASSSRNYNEQFF. The J gene is TRBJ2-1, the V gene TRBV27, with D uncertain. CDR1 is MNHEY and CDR2 is SMNVEV in the germline V gene (reference sequence). This CDR3 has 13 amino acids. Trimming stripped 5 bases from V and 4 bases from J, with 9 bases between.